The rows below give T cell receptor beta chains drawn from one sample of a study of blood T cell repertoires in COVID-19. Assay: immunoSEQ multiplex PCR; the TCRdb copy retains only in-frame clones and omits some. The table records approximately 120,000 clones, roughly 76% of them present only once. The specimen was peripheral blood. The receptors shown here come from a human donor in a cohort sampled during active COVID-19. Each CDR3 is given with its conserved first and last residue. The D gene is left open where the match is weak. The size of a clone is reported for some rows only, either as once, few or many, or as a class for expanded clones.

j_call | v_call | clone_size | d_call | cdr3_nt | cdr3_aa
TRBJ1-1 | TRBV6-6 | . | . | TGTGCCAGCAGCTCAACGGGGGGTACCACTGAAGCTTTCTTT | CASSSTGGTTEAFF
TRBJ1-1 | TRBV6-1 | . | . | TGTGCCAGCAGTGACAGGGGTCGTAGGGAAGCTTTCTTT | CASSDRGRREAFF
TRBJ2-6 | TRBV9 | few | . | TGTGCCAGCAGTCGCGGTTTCGGAGTGGGGGCCAACGTCCTGACTTTC | CASSRGFGVGANVLTF
TRBJ1-4 | TRBV19 | . | . | TGTGCCAGTAGTCCGAGACAGTTCGGGCGAGGTGAAAAACTGTTTTTT | CASSPRQFGRGEKLFF
TRBJ2-7 | TRBV5-1 | once | TRBD1 | TGCGCCAGCAGCCTCGATACAGGGGGCCTATACGAGCAGTACTTC | CASSLDTGGLYEQYF
TRBJ2-7 | TRBV30 | . | . | TGTGCCTGGAGTGTACGGTTGTGGGAAGGGGACGAGCAGTACTTC | CAWSVRLWEGDEQYF
TRBJ2-7 | TRBV6-5 | . | . | TGTGCCAGCAGTTATCCAGGGTCCTACGAGCAGTACTTC | CASSYPGSYEQYF
TRBJ2-3 | TRBV7-3 | few | . | TGTGCCAGCAGCAACACCCGGACAGCTTCAATAGATACGCAGTATTTT | CASSNTRTASIDTQYF
TRBJ1-1 | TRBV3-1/TRBV3-2 | . | TRBD1 | TGTGCCAGCAGCCTTAACAGGGGTGAGGCTGAAGCTTTCTTT | CASSLNRGEAEAFF
TRBJ2-6 | TRBV27 | . | . | TGTGCCAGCAATCAGTGGTCTGGGGCCAACGTCCTGACTTTC | CASNQWSGANVLTF
TRBJ2-1 | TRBV6-2/TRBV6-3 | . | . | . | CASSSSTRKYNEQFF
TRBJ2-3 | TRBV5-1 | . | TRBD2 | TGCGCCAGCAGCTTGCTTCCTAGCGGGAGGAGAAGCGCAGATACGCAGTATTTT | CASSLLPSGRRSADTQYF
TRBJ2-7 | TRBV6-5 | . | . | TGTGCCACCAAAGATCCTTATCGGAGTACCTACGAGCAGTACTTC | CATKDPYRSTYEQYF
TRBJ1-3 | TRBV3-1/TRBV3-2 | few | . | TGTGCCAGCAGCCAACGGGGAAACACCATATATTTT | CASSQRGNTIYF
TRBJ2-1 | TRBV11-2 | . | . | TGTGCCAGCAGCTCCAGGGGAGTTGGCAATGAGCAGTTCTTC | CASSSRGVGNEQFF
TRBJ2-1 | TRBV27 | . | TRBD2 | TGTGCCAGCAGTTCGGGACTAGCGGGAAGGAATGAGCAGTTCTTC | CASSSGLAGRNEQFF
TRBJ1-3 | TRBV14 | once | . | TGTGCCAGCAGCCAAGGCGAGGGAAACACCATATATTTT | CASSQGEGNTIYF
TRBJ1-6 | TRBV5-5 | . | . | TGTGCCAGCAGCTTGGGACAGTCCTATAATTCACCCCTCCACTTT | CASSLGQSYNSPLHF
TRBJ1-5 | TRBV3-1/TRBV3-2 | . | . | TGTGTCCGGGGCGGGATTACCGATCAGCCCCAGCATTTT | CVRGGITDQPQHF
TRBJ2-6 | TRBV19 | . | . | TGTGCCAGTAGTATAATAAGACTAAAGAGCTCTGGGGCCAACGTCCTGACTTTC | CASSIIRLKSSGANVLTF